The 11 T cell receptor beta chains presented below share a single source sample, sequenced in a study of blood T cell repertoires in COVID-19. Sequenced by immunoSEQ multiplex PCR; TCRdb stores in-frame clones only, minus some. The sample lists about 46,000 clones, approximately 89% seen once, with about 7.3% in the top ten. Input material: peripheral blood. The receptors come from a man aged 45-60 years with acute or convalescent COVID-19.

DNA of the CDR3: TGCAGTGGACAGGGGCAAGAGACCCAGTACTTC. It is translated as CSGQGQETQYF. This chain joins TRBV20-1 and TRBJ2-5; 8 bases are a match to TRBD1. J was trimmed by 2 bases and V by 7 bases; bases with no gene match: 0. The length of the CDR3 is 11 residues. Germline loops: CDR1 DFQATT, CDR2 SNEGSKA (reference sequence).

The chain combines TRBV7-2 with TRBJ1-1, with 8 bases identical to TRBD1. CDR1 SGHTA and CDR2 FQGNSA come from the germline V gene. With V trimmed by 5 bases and J by 1 base, 9 bases remained unmatched. The CDR3 consists of 16 residues. In DNA, the CDR3 is TGTGCCAGCAGCCACCCCCCGGGACAGGCGAACACTGAAGCTTTCTTT. Encoded protein: CASSHPPGQANTEAFF. The whole variable domain, filled in from reference TRBV7-2 and TRBJ1-1, reads GAGVSQSPSNKVTEKGKDVELRCDPISGHTALYWYRQSLGQGLEFLIYFQGNSAPDKSGLPSDRFSAERTGGSVSTLTIQRTQQEDSAVYLCASSHPPGQANTEAFFGQGTRLTVV.

The table lists this clone with a few counts. The junction shows a germline mismatch at one end, possibly a read error. The chain recombines TRBV9 with TRBJ2-5, with TRBD1 as a possible D gene (6 bases). This CDR3 is 13 amino acids long. Germline CDR1 is SGDLS and CDR2 is YYNGEE. CDR3 protein: CASSSRDTESQYF. The CDR3 region has the DNA TGTGCCAGCAGCAGCCGGGACACCGAGAGCCAGTACTTC.

V usage is TRBV5-5 and J usage is TRBJ2-7, with a tentative D call TRBD1 (5 bases). With 0 bases removed from V and 4 bases from J, the gap between germline ends came to 14 bases. CDR3 size: 15 residues. Germline V lookup: CDR1 SGHKS, CDR2 YYEKEE (reference sequence). The CDR3 nucleotides read TGTGCCAGCAGCTTGGCAGGGCCTCCTGGGTACGAGCAGTACTTC. It yields the protein CASSLAGPPGYEQYF.

The J gene is TRBJ1-1, the V gene TRBV5-6; 7 nucleotides match TRBD1. Trimming cost V 4 bases and J 1 base; bases outside gene matches: 4. The CDR3 is 14 residues long. CDR1 SGHDT and CDR2 YYEEEE come from the germline V gene. CDR3 nucleotide sequence: TGTGCCAGCAGCGCGGGACAGTGGAACACTGAAGCTTTCTTT. Translated: CASSAGQWNTEAFF. Filled out from reference TRBV5-6 and TRBJ1-1, the complete variable domain reads DAGVTQSPTHLIKTRGQQVTLRCSPKSGHDTVSWYQQALGQGPQFIFQYYEEEERQRGNFPDRFSGHQFPNYSSELNVNALLLGDSALYLCASSAGQWNTEAFFGQGTRLTVV.

V usage is TRBV19 and J usage is TRBJ2-2; 7 bases are shared with TRBD1. The ends lost 7 bases at V and 7 bases at J; junction bases unmatched: 12. From germline, CDR1 is LNHDA and CDR2 SQIVND (reference sequence). The CDR3 sequence is 15 residues long. This chain's CDR3 is CASKTDRVGSGELFF. The CDR3 nucleotides are TGTGCCAGTAAGACAGACAGGGTTGGCAGCGGGGAGCTGTTTTTT.

This chain uses TRBV10-3 with TRBJ1-1; TRBD1 matches at 8 bases. This CDR3 has 13 residues. Per the germline V gene, CDR1 is ENHRY and CDR2 is SYGVKD. V trimming: 7 bases; J trimming: 4 bases; junction bases outside the gene matches: 5. In DNA, the CDR3 is TGTGCCATCAACGGACAGGGAGGCACTGAAGCTTTCTTT. Protein sequence: CAINGQGGTEAFF.

This chain links TRBV29-1 with TRBJ1-2; no definite D call. The V gene lost 5 bases and the J gene lost 7 bases, with 11 bases spanning the gap. In germline, CDR1 is SQVTM, CDR2 ANQGSEA. CDR3 size: 11 residues. CDR3 sequence: CSVRLGGGYTF. The DNA of the CDR3 is TGCAGCGTTCGGCTAGGCGGTGGCTACACCTTC.

The chain uses TRBV29-1 and TRBJ1-5; D not resolved. Germline V gene lookup returns CDR1 SQVTM and CDR2 ANQGSEA. The CDR3 loop spans 13 amino acids. The V end lost 7 bases, the J end lost 4 bases, and 14 bases lay between the germline ends. The CDR3 DNA sequence: TGCAGCGCCGCCGCAGGACTAAATCAGCCCCAGCATTTT. Amino acids: CSAAAGLNQPQHF. Together with reference TRBV29-1 and TRBJ1-5, the CDR3 gives the full variable domain: SAVISQKPSRDICQRGTSLTIQCQVDSQVTMMFWYRQQPGQSLTLIATANQGSEATYESGFVIDKFPISRPNLTFSTLTVSNMSPEDSSIYLCSAAAGLNQPQHFGDGTRLSIL.

The chain uses TRBV30 and TRBJ2-2, with TRBD2 matching 13 bases. This CDR3 has 15 residues. Germline V CDR1 and CDR2: GTSNPN, SVGIG (reference sequence). Unmatched junction bases numbered 10, after V lost 8 bases and J lost 7 bases. The CDR3 here is CAGGLAGVGNGELFF. The CDR3 region has the DNA TGTGCCGGTGGACTAGCGGGAGTTGGCAACGGGGAGCTGTTTTTT.

The chain links TRBV5-1 to TRBJ2-7; the match to TRBD2 covers 10 bases. Germline assignment: CDR1 SGHRS and CDR2 YFSETQ. This CDR3 is 15 amino acids long. Trimming removed 4 bases from V and 5 bases from J; junction bases left unmatched: 9. Written as DNA, the CDR3 is TGCGCCAGCAGCCCCGGGACTAGCGTAAGCCACGAGCAGTACTTC. Its protein product is CASSPGTSVSHEQYF.